The T cell receptor beta chain under discussion was sequenced for a study of blood T cells in healthy people across ages. A second roughly 6 to 11 cycle PCR used barcoded and J-beta primers. TCRdb redid the calling of the 5' RACE reads with MiXCR, one entry per CDR3 protein. The table includes around 1.7 million distinct CDR3 sequences, over 25% detected once. Note on this clonotype: Its antigen is not known.

Study conclusions and caveats: Naive and antigen-experienced cells were not separated, limiting conclusive comparison.

The V gene's germline CDR1 is LGHDT and CDR2 YNNKEL (reference sequence). V was pared by 6 bases and J by 9 bases, with 17 bases between. This CDR3 is 13 amino acids long. The sequence derives from a woman younger than 45 in good health. Sequences were obtained from blood. The V gene is TRBV3-1, the J gene TRBJ1-2, with D perhaps TRBD1 (6 bases). The CDR3 spells CASRRQDSASYTF. The CDR3 coding sequence is TGTGCCAGCAGGCGACAGGATTCAGCCAGCTACACCTTC. Full variable domain (outside the CDR3, taken from reference TRBV3-1 and TRBJ1-2): DTAVSQTPKYLVTQMGNDKSIKCEQNLGHDTMYWYKQDSKKFLKIMFSYNNKELIINETVPNRFSPKSPDKAHLNLHINSLELGDSAVYFCASRRQDSASYTFGSGTRLTVV.